Below are 7 T cell receptor beta chains sequenced from a single sample in a study of blood T cell repertoires in COVID-19. Measured with immunoSEQ multiplex PCR; TCRdb has only the in-frame clones, and not every one. This sample has 150,000 or so clones, with roughly 90% found just once. Sequencing input: peripheral blood. Source of these receptors: a man aged 55 to 69 with active or convalescent COVID-19.

This chain joins TRBV4-2 and TRBJ1-5, with a possible D match to TRBD1 (6 bases). The ends were cut back, 5 bases at V and 2 bases at J, with 19 bases in the middle. This CDR3 contains 17 residues. Germline CDR1 reads LGHNA; CDR2 reads YNFKEQ. The CDR3 is CASSARSGGGGNQPQHF. DNA of the CDR3: TGTGCCAGCAGCGCGCGGTCCGGGGGGGGCGGCAATCAGCCCCAGCATTTT.

V and J are TRBV6-1 and TRBJ2-1; the match to TRBD2 covers 10 bases. CDR1 and CDR2 (germline): MNHNS, SASEGT. The junction had 13 bases not matched to a gene; V was cut back by 1 base and J by 7 bases. The CDR3 runs 18 residues. CDR3 nucleotides: TGTGCCAGCAGTGAAGGGGTGGGAGCGGGGGGGCCATCGAATGAGCAGTTCTTC. This encodes CASSEGVGAGGPSNEQFF.

CDR3 residues: CASSYPAGGLGGIQYF. The CDR3 DNA reads TGTGCCAGCAGTTACCCGGCGGGAGGGCTTGGGGGCATTCAGTACTTC. The chain carries TRBV6-5 and TRBJ2-4; 9 bases map to TRBD2. Per the germline V gene, CDR1 is MNHEY and CDR2 is SVGAGI. J gave up 9 bases and V 2 bases, and 11 bases lay outside the gene matches. The length of the CDR3 is 16 residues.

V is TRBV10-3 and J is TRBJ1-1; 8 nucleotides align to TRBD1. Germline V gene sequence: CDR1 ENHRY, CDR2 SYGVKD. The CDR3 is 14 residues long. Unmatched junction bases numbered 7, after V lost 6 bases and J lost 4 bases. The CDR3 sequence is CAISSTGEVTEAFF. The DNA for the CDR3 is TGTGCCATCAGCTCGACAGGGGAGGTCACTGAAGCTTTCTTT.

The genes are TRBV6-5 and TRBJ1-6; TRBD1 matches 7 bases. The CDR3 consists of 14 residues. Losses at the gene ends were 6 bases for V and 7 bases for J; bases not matched to a gene: 6. CDR1 and CDR2 from the germline V gene are MNHEY and SVGAGI. The chain's CDR3 is CASRMTGKNSPLHF. The CDR3 nucleotides are TGTGCCAGCAGAATGACAGGGAAGAATTCACCCCTCCACTTT.

The chain joins TRBV5-1 to TRBJ2-2, with TRBD1 as a possible D gene (8 bases). Trimming shortened V by 0 bases and J by 4 bases, and 22 bases separated the two germline ends. Germline V gene lookup returns CDR1 SGHRS and CDR2 YFSETQ. The CDR3 is 19 amino acids. CDR3 nucleotides: TGCGCCAGCAGCTTGGCCCTAGCAGGACAGGGAGGGAGCACCGGGGAGCTGTTTTTT. It codes for CASSLALAGQGGSTGELFF.

V is TRBV10-1 and J is TRBJ1-4; D might be TRBD1 (5 bases). CDR3 length: 14 residues. The V gene's germline CDR1 is WNHNN and CDR2 SYGVQD (reference sequence). Deletions cut 6 bases from V and 7 bases from J, with 15 bases between. Here the CDR3 reads CASSPGLGGEKLFF. CDR3 nucleotides: TGCGCCAGCAGCCCGGGACTGGGAGGTGAAAAACTGTTTTTT.